The rows below give T cell receptor beta chains drawn from one sample of a study of blood T cell repertoires in COVID-19. TCRdb keeps only in-frame clones here, not all; method: immunoSEQ multiplex PCR. The top ten hold approximately 7% of the sample, which has roughly 250,000 clones, around 83% seen once. Sample: peripheral blood. These receptors came from a woman between 45 and 65 years old with acute or convalescent COVID-19. Each CDR3 is given with its conserved first and last residue. Each record gives: V gene, clone size, J gene, D gene, CDR3 length, CDR3 protein, CDR3 DNA. The D gene is left open where the match is weak. A row's size may be missing; if present it is once, few, many or a size class.

v_gene: TRBV7-2; abundance: .; j_gene: TRBJ2-5; d_gene: TRBD1; len: 14; CDR3aa: CASSFSRDRQTQYF; CDR3nt: TGTGCCAGCAGCTTTAGCCGGGACAGACAGACCCAGTACTTC
v_gene: TRBV28; abundance: .; j_gene: TRBJ1-1; d_gene: .; len: 12; CDR3aa: CASSSGTVEAFF; CDR3nt: TGTGCCAGCAGTTCCGGGACTGTTGAAGCTTTCTTT
v_gene: TRBV24-1; abundance: .; j_gene: TRBJ1-2; d_gene: .; len: 15; CDR3aa: CATSDLREGSYGYTF; CDR3nt: TGTGCCACCAGTGATTTGCGGGAGGGAAGCTATGGCTACACCTTC
v_gene: TRBV7-9; abundance: .; j_gene: TRBJ2-2; d_gene: TRBD1; len: 18; CDR3aa: CASSLRIQQGAGTGELFF; CDR3nt: TGTGCCAGCAGCTTGCGGATACAACAGGGGGCAGGCACCGGGGAGCTGTTTTTT
v_gene: TRBV19; abundance: few; j_gene: TRBJ1-6; d_gene: TRBD1; len: 14; CDR3aa: CASSPGTGDLPLHF; CDR3nt: TGTGCCAGTAGTCCCGGGACAGGGGATCTTCCCCTCCACTTT
v_gene: TRBV19; abundance: .; j_gene: TRBJ2-3; d_gene: TRBD1; len: 16; CDR3aa: CASSTQGAPGTDTQYF; CDR3nt: TGTGCCAGTAGTACCCAGGGGGCGCCGGGCACAGATACGCAGTATTTT
v_gene: TRBV6-1; abundance: .; j_gene: TRBJ2-5; d_gene: TRBD1; len: 14; CDR3aa: CASSEGTGRETQYF; CDR3nt: TGTGCCAGCAGTGAAGGGACAGGGAGAGAGACCCAGTACTTC
v_gene: TRBV7-7; abundance: .; j_gene: TRBJ2-5; d_gene: TRBD2; len: 15; CDR3aa: CASSLNSGGQETQYF; CDR3nt: TGTGCTAGCAGCTTAAACAGCGGGGGACAAGAGACCCAGTACTTC
v_gene: TRBV5-8; abundance: .; j_gene: TRBJ1-1; d_gene: .; len: 11; CDR3aa: CASSLFAEAFF; CDR3nt: TGTGCCAGCAGCTTGTTCGCTGAAGCTTTCTTT
v_gene: TRBV27; abundance: .; j_gene: TRBJ2-5; d_gene: TRBD2; len: 14; CDR3aa: CASSRTRSQETQYF; CDR3nt: TGTGCCAGCAGTCGGACTAGGTCCCAAGAGACCCAGTACTTC
v_gene: TRBV28; abundance: .; j_gene: TRBJ1-2; d_gene: .; len: 12; CDR3aa: CASSLTSNGYTF; CDR3nt: TGTGCCAGCAGTTTAACAAGTAATGGCTACACCTTC
v_gene: TRBV27; abundance: .; j_gene: TRBJ1-1; d_gene: .; len: 12; CDR3aa: CASSKQGTEAFF; CDR3nt: TGTGCCAGCAGCAAACAGGGCACTGAAGCTTTCTTT
v_gene: TRBV21-1; abundance: .; j_gene: TRBJ1-6; d_gene: .; len: 18; CDR3aa: CASSKGRQGKAYNSPLHF; CDR3nt: TGTGCCAGCAGCAAAGGGCGTCAGGGGAAGGCCTATAATTCACCCCTCCACTTT
v_gene: TRBV5-8; abundance: .; j_gene: TRBJ1-1; d_gene: .; len: 14; CDR3aa: CASSSEAGDTEAFF; CDR3nt: TGTGCCAGCAGCTCGGAGGCAGGGGATACTGAAGCTTTCTTT
v_gene: TRBV5-1; abundance: .; j_gene: TRBJ2-5; d_gene: .; len: 14; CDR3aa: CASSLGRLSETQYF; CDR3nt: TGCGCCAGCAGCTTGGGCAGGCTGAGCGAGACCCAGTACTTC
v_gene: TRBV5-6; abundance: once; j_gene: TRBJ2-7; d_gene: TRBD2; len: 12; CDR3aa: CASSSPGGEQYF; CDR3nt: TGTGCCAGCAGCTCCCCGGGGGGCGAGCAGTACTTC
v_gene: TRBV27; abundance: .; j_gene: TRBJ1-4; d_gene: .; len: 15; CDR3aa: CASSLSQAVNEKLFF; CDR3nt: TGTGCCAGCAGTTTAAGTCAGGCCGTTAATGAAAAACTGTTTTTT
v_gene: TRBV10-3; abundance: .; j_gene: TRBJ1-5; d_gene: TRBD1; len: 14; CDR3aa: CAISEQGGRQPQHF; CDR3nt: TGTGCCATCAGTGAACAAGGGGGCCGGCAGCCCCAGCATTTT
v_gene: TRBV6-5; abundance: .; j_gene: TRBJ1-4; d_gene: .; len: 14; CDR3aa: CASSGLATNEKLFF; CDR3nt: TGTGCCAGCAGCGGACTTGCAACTAATGAAAAACTGTTTTTT
v_gene: TRBV9; abundance: .; j_gene: TRBJ2-3; d_gene: .; len: 15; CDR3aa: CASSVRRGGTDTQYF; CDR3nt: TGTGCCAGCAGCGTCAGGCGTGGAGGGACAGATACGCAGTATTTT
v_gene: TRBV7-8; abundance: .; j_gene: TRBJ1-5; d_gene: .; len: 14; CDR3aa: CASSSRGYHQPQHF; CDR3nt: TGTGCCAGCAGCTCCAGGGGTTACCATCAGCCCCAGCATTTT